This T cell receptor (beta chain) was observed in a study of T-cell memory formation after mild COVID-19. A single record per CDR3 protein comes from TCRdb applying MiXCR to the 5' RACE reads. There are approximately 42,000 distinct CDR3 sequences in the sample; roughly 7.2% occur only once, and roughly 0.79% lies in the top ten. Germline CDR1 is SQVTM and CDR2 is ANQGSEA. The CDR3 runs 13 residues. V was pared by 4 bases and J by 3 bases, with 3 bases of the junction left unmatched. There are many counts of this clonotype. The chain has TRBV29-1 and TRBJ1-3, with 7 bases aligning to TRBD1. The sequence derives from an adult who had mild COVID-19 (a few samples of this study predate the infection). Cell type and time point are not known. Sequencing input: PBMCs or a T cell subset sorted from them (not recorded which). CDR3 in DNA: TGCAGCGTTGGAGGGGGCGGTGGAAACACCATATATTTT. Its protein is CSVGGGGGNTIYF. The entire variable domain, with the rest obtained from reference TRBV29-1 and TRBJ1-3, is as follows: SAVISQKPSRDICQRGTSLTIQCQVDSQVTMMFWYRQQPGQSLTLIATANQGSEATYESGFVIDKFPISRPNLTFSTLTVSNMSPEDSSIYLCSVGGGGGNTIYFGEGSWLTVV.